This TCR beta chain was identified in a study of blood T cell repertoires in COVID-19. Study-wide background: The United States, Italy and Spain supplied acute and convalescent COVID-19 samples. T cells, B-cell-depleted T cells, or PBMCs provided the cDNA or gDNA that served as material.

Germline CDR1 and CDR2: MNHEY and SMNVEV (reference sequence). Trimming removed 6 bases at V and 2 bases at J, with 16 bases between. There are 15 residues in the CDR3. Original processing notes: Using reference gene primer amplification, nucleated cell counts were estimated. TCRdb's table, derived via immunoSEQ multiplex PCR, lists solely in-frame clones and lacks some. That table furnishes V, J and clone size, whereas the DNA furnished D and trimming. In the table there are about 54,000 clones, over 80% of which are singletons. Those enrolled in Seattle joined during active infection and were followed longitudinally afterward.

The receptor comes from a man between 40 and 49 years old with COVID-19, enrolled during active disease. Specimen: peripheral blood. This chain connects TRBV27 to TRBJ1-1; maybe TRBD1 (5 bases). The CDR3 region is CASRRATVVNTEAFF. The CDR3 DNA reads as TGTGCCAGCAGGCGTGCGACAGTGGTTAACACTGAAGCTTTCTTT.